The 16 T cell receptor beta chains in this list originate from one sample, sequenced in a study of memory CD4+ T cells and cytomegalovirus serostatus. Sequencing was performed with immunoSEQ multiplex PCR; in TCRdb, only in-frame clones are kept and a portion is missing. Of approximately 53,000 clones listed, over 75% are singletons. The sort gate was single viable CD3+CD4+CD8-CD45RO+ cells for memory CD4+ T cells. The sequenced material came from memory CD4+ T cells from blood. These receptors were taken from an adult in good health and CMV-seronegative.

The chain uses TRBV5-1 and TRBJ2-3; D may be TRBD2 (6 bases). The length of the CDR3 is 15 residues. V was clipped by 4 bases and J by 3 bases, with 15 bases between them. Germline values: CDR1 SGHRS, CDR2 YFSETQ. The CDR3 DNA is TGCGCCAGCAGCCGCGGGACCGCAATTACAGATACGCAGTATTTT. This codes for CASSRGTAITDTQYF.

This chain uses TRBV19 with TRBJ2-3, with D possibly TRBD2 on 6 matching bases. The CDR3 consists of 13 residues. Germline V CDR1 and CDR2: LNHDA, SQIVND (reference sequence). V lost 10 bases to trimming and J lost 2 bases, with 13 bases between them. CDR3 DNA sequence: TGTGCCACAACGACTAGTGACACAGATACGCAGTATTTT. Translation gives CATTTSDTDTQYF.

Only one count was recorded for this clone. The chain is built from TRBV6-5 and TRBJ1-2, with TRBD1 identical over 9 bases. Germline V CDR1 and CDR2: MNHEY, SVGAGI. The CDR3 loop spans 13 amino acids. Trimming removed 1 base from V and 6 bases from J; junction bases left unmatched: 0. DNA for the CDR3: TGTGCCAGCAGTTACTGGACAGGGGATGGCTACACCTTC. Translated: CASSYWTGDGYTF.

A single count supports this clone. This rearrangement joins TRBV6-1 to TRBJ1-6; 9 nucleotides match TRBD1. CDR3 length equals 14 residues. V gave up 8 bases and J gave up 6 bases; unmatched junction bases: 5. The germline gives CDR1 MNHNS, CDR2 SASEGT. CDR3 sequence: CASLRDRVNSPLHF. The DNA for the CDR3 is TGTGCCAGCTTACGGGACAGGGTTAATTCACCCCTCCACTTT.

The V and J genes are TRBV5-1 and TRBJ2-3; 11 bases agree with TRBD1. The CDR3 runs to 15 residues. Per the germline V gene, CDR1 is SGHRS and CDR2 is YFSETQ. The trim removed 2 bases at V and 4 bases at J, leaving 3 bases unmatched. CDR3 loop: CASSFRDRGADTQYF. As DNA, the CDR3 is TGCGCCAGCAGCTTCCGGGACAGGGGGGCAGATACGCAGTATTTT.

The rearrangement links TRBV2 to TRBJ2-7, with 12 bases that match TRBD2. V trimming: 3 bases; J trimming: 6 bases; junction bases outside the gene matches: 3. The CDR3 sequence is 14 residues long. Germline V gene sequence: CDR1 SNHLY, CDR2 FYNNEI. The CDR3 DNA is TGTGCCAGCAGTGATCCGGGACTAGCGGGCGAGCAGTACTTC. It translates to CASSDPGLAGEQYF.

This clone appeared a single time. The J gene is TRBJ1-1, the V gene TRBV7-9; 8 positions agree with TRBD1. CDR3 length: 16 amino acids. The trim removed 3 bases at V and 1 base at J, leaving 7 bases unmatched. CDR1 SEHNR and CDR2 FQNEAQ come from the germline V gene (reference sequence). CDR3 amino acids: CASSFDRGSQNTEAFF. CDR3 nucleotides: TGTGCCAGCAGCTTCGACAGGGGTTCGCAGAACACTGAAGCTTTCTTT.

The chain links TRBV10-3 to TRBJ1-1, with D tentatively TRBD1 (5 bases). This CDR3 has 13 amino acids. V lost 4 bases to trimming and J lost 7 bases, with 13 bases between them. Germline V CDR1 and CDR2: ENHRY, SYGVKD. For the CDR3, the DNA is TGTGCCATCAGTGCCGGGGCCGGGGGTGAAGCTTTCTTT. Its translation: CAISAGAGGEAFF.

The chain is built from TRBV19 and TRBJ1-3, with D perhaps matching TRBD1 (5 bases). The CDR3 is 16 amino acids. Germline V CDR1 and CDR2: LNHDA, SQIVND (reference sequence). Trimming shortened V by 3 bases and J by 4 bases, and 16 bases separated the two germline ends. The CDR3 is CASSIGGAITGNTIYF. CDR3 coding DNA: TGTGCCAGTAGTATCGGGGGTGCGATTACCGGAAACACCATATATTTT.

The rearrangement uses TRBV6-5 and TRBJ1-4, with 7 positions matching TRBD1. The V gene's germline CDR1 is MNHEY and CDR2 SVGAGI. This CDR3 region has 16 residues. Trimming at V came to 4 bases and at J to 3 bases, leaving 8 bases not matched to a gene. The CDR3 here is CASSSPQGLPNEKLFF. The CDR3 coding sequence is TGTGCCAGCAGTTCCCCACAGGGGTTGCCTAATGAAAAACTGTTTTTT.

The chain is built from TRBV27 and TRBJ2-2, with 11 bases aligning to TRBD1. In germline, CDR1 is MNHEY, CDR2 SMNVEV (reference sequence). Trimming cost V 4 bases and J 6 bases; bases outside gene matches: 7. The CDR3 spans 16 residues. In DNA, the CDR3 is TGTGCCAGCAGTTCCTGGACAGGGGGCGCGCCCGGGGAGCTGTTTTTT. This gives the protein CASSSWTGGAPGELFF.

This chain connects TRBV7-9 to TRBJ2-3, with D tentatively TRBD1 or TRBD2 (6 bases each). Trimming shortened V by 5 bases and J by 6 bases, and 18 bases separated the two germline ends. The CDR3 sequence is 15 residues long. Germline V gene lookup returns CDR1 SEHNR and CDR2 FQNEAQ (reference sequence). The CDR3 sequence is CASSQEGTQGDTQYF. Written as DNA, the CDR3 is TGTGCCAGCAGCCAAGAAGGGACTCAGGGGGATACGCAGTATTTT.

The J gene is TRBJ1-6, the V gene TRBV4-1, with 12 positions matching TRBD1. The V and J ends lost 4 bases and 6 bases, in that order; junction bases with no gene match: 7. The CDR3 consists of 17 residues. Germline-derived CDR1 and CDR2 are MGHRA and YSYEKL. The CDR3 sequence: CASSPGTGGPVNSPLHF. As DNA, the CDR3 is TGCGCCAGCAGCCCGGGGACAGGGGGCCCGGTTAATTCACCCCTCCACTTT.

Here the CDR3 DNA reads TGCGCCAGCAGCTTGGGATCGCAAACTTACAATGAGCAGTTCTTC. Residues: CASSLGSQTYNEQFF. V and J are TRBV5-1 and TRBJ2-1; D unclear. Trimming stripped 0 bases from V and 4 bases from J, with 11 bases between. Looked up from germline, CDR1 is SGHRS and CDR2 is YFSETQ. The CDR3 spans 15 residues.

Only one count was recorded for this clone. The chain combines TRBV4-1 with TRBJ1-3; D not certain. This CDR3 is built from 16 residues. Germline CDR1 is MGHRA and CDR2 is YSYEKL. Trimming left V 1 base short and J 4 bases short, with 14 bases between. CDR3 sequence: CASSQGNLQAGNTIYF. The CDR3 DNA is TGCGCCAGCAGCCAAGGAAACCTCCAAGCCGGAAACACCATATATTTT.

This sequence joins TRBV11-2 and TRBJ2-7, with D perhaps assigned TRBD1 or TRBD2 (6 bases each). Germline V gene lookup returns CDR1 SGHAT and CDR2 FQNNGV. The CDR3 is made up of 19 amino acids. V was cut by 0 bases and J by 2 bases, with 23 bases left in between. This CDR3 reads CASSLELLGGRRGTYEQYF. Here the CDR3 DNA reads TGTGCCAGCAGCTTAGAACTTTTGGGGGGTCGTAGGGGGACCTACGAGCAGTACTTC.